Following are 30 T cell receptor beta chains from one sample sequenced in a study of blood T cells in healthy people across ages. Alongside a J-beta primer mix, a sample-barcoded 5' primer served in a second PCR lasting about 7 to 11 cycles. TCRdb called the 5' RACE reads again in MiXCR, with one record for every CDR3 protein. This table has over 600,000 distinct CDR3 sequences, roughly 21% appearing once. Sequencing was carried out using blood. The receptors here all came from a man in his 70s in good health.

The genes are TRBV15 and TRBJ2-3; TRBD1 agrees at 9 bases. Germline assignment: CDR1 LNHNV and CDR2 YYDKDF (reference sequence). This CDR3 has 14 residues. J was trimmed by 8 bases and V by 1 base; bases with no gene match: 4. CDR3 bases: TGTGCCACCAGCAGAGGGACAGGGGTGGGTACGCAGTATTTT. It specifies CATSRGTGVGTQYF.

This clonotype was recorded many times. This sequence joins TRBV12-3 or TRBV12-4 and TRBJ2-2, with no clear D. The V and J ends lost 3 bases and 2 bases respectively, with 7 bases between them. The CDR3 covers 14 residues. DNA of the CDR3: TGTGCCAGCAGTTTCCGTGGTAACACCGGGGAGCTGTTTTTT. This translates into CASSFRGNTGELFF.

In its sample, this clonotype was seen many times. The CDR3, as DNA: TGCGCCAGCAGCTTGGGTGGACTAGCGAGCACTTACAATGAGCAGTTCTTC. As protein: CASSLGGLASTYNEQFF. This chain links TRBV5-1 with TRBJ2-1; TRBD2 agrees at 9 bases. The CDR3 extends over 17 amino acids. Germline trimming cut 0 bases from V and 4 bases from J; bases unmatched to any gene: 8. CDR1 and CDR2 (germline): SGHRS, YFSETQ.

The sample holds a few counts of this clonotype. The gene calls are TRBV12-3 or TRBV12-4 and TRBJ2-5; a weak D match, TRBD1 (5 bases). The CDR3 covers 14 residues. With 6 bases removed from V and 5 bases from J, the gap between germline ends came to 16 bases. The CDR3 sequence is CASSQSRDAETQYF. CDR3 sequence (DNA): TGTGCCAGCAGCCAGAGCAGGGATGCGGAGACCCAGTACTTC.

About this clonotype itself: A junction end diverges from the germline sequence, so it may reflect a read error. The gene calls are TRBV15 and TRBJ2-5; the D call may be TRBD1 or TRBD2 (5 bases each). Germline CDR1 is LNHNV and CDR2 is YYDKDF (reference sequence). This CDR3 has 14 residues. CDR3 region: CATSEGFSQETQHF. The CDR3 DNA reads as TGTGCCACCAGTGAGGGGTTTAGCCAAGAGACCCAGCACTTC.

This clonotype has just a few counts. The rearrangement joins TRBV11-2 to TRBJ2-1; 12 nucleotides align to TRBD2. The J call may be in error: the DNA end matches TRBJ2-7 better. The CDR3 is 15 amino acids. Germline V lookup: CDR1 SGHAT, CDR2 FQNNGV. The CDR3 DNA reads TGTGCCAGCAGCGCGACTAGCGGGAGCCTTTACGAGCAGTACTTC. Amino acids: CASSATSGSLYEQYF.

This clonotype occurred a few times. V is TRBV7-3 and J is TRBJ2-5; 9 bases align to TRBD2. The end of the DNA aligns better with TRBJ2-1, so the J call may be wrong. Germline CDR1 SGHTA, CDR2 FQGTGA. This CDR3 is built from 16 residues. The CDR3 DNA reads TGTGCCAGCAGCTCAGTAGCGGGAGCAGGGGAACATGAGCAGTTCTTC. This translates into CASSSVAGAGEHEQFF.

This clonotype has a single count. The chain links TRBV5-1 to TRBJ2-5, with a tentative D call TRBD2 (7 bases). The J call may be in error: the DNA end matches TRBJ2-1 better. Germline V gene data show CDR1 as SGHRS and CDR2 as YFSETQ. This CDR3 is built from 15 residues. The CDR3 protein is CASSLGGGRFNEQFF. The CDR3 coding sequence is TGCGCCAGCAGCTTGGGCGGGGGCCGATTCAATGAGCAGTTCTTC.

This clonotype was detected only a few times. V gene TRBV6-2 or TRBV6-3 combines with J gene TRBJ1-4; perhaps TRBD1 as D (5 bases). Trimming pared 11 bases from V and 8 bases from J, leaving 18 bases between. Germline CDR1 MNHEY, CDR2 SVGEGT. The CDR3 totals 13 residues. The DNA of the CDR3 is TGTGCCGCCAGGGCGCAGGGAGAGGAAAAACTGTTTTTT. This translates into CAARAQGEEKLFF.

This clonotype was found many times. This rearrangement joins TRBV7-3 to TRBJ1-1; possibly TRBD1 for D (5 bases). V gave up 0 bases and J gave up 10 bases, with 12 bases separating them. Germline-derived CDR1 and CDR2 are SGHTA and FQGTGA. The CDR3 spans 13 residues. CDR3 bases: TGTGCCAGCAGCTTAACTAGGGGCCGGGGAGCTTTCTTT. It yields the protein CASSLTRGRGAFF.

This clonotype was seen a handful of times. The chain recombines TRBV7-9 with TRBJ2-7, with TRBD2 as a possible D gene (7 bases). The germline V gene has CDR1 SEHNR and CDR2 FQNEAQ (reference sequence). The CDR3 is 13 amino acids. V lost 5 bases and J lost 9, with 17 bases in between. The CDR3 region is CASSGGGHFRQYF. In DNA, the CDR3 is TGTGCCAGCAGCGGGGGGGGGCACTTCAGGCAGTACTTC.

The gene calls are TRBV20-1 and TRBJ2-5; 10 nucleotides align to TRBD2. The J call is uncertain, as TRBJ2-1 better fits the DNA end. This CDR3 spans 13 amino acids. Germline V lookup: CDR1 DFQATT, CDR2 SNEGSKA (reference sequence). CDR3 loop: CSARLAGALEQFF. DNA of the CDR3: TGCAGTGCTAGACTAGCGGGAGCGCTGGAGCAGTTCTTC.

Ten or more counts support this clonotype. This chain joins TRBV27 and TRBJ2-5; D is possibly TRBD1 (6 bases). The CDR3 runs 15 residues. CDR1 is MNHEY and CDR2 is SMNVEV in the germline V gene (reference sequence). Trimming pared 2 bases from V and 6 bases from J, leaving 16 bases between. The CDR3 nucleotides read TGTGCCAGCAGTTTAAGCAATGCAGGGGCGAAGACCCAGTACTTC. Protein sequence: CASSLSNAGAKTQYF.

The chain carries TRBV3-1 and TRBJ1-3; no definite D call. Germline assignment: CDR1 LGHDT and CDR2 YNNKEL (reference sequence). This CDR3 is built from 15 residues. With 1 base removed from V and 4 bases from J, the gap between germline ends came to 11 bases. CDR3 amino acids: CASSQVRSEGNTIYF. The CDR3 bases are TGTGCCAGCAGCCAAGTGCGCTCAGAGGGAAACACCATATATTTT.

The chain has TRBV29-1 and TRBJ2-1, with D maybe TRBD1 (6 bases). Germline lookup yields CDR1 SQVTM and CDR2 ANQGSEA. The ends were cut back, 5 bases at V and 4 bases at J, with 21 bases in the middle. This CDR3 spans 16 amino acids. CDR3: CSVLPSVTGPYNEQFF. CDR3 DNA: TGCAGCGTTCTTCCTTCGGTCACAGGGCCATACAATGAGCAGTTCTTC.

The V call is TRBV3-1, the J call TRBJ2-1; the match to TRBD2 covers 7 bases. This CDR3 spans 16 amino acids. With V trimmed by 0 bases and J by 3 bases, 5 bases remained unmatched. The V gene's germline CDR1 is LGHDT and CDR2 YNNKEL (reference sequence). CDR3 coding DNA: TGTGCCAGCAGCCAAGATCCCGGGACTATCTACAATGAGCAGTTCTTC. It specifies CASSQDPGTIYNEQFF.

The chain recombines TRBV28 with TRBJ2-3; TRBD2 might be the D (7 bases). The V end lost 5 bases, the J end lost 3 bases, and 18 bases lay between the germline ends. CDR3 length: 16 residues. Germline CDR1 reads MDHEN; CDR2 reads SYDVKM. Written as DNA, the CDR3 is TGTGCCAGCAGTGGCTTCGGGGGGCGACGGACAGATACGCAGTATTTT. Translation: CASSGFGGRRTDTQYF.

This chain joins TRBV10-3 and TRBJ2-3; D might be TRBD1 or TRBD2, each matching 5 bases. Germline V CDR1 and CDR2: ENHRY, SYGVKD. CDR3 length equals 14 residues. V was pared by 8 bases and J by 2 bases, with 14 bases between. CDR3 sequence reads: CAISGDRFTDTQYF. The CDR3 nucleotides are TGTGCCATCTCCGGGGACCGTTTCACAGATACGCAGTATTTT.

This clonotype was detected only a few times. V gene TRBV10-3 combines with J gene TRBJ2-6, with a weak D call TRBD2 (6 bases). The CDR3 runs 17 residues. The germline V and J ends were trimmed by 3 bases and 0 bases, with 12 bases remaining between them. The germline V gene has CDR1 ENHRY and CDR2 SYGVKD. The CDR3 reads CAISESGFDSGANVLTF. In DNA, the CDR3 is TGTGCCATCAGTGAAAGCGGGTTTGACTCTGGGGCCAACGTCCTGACTTTC.

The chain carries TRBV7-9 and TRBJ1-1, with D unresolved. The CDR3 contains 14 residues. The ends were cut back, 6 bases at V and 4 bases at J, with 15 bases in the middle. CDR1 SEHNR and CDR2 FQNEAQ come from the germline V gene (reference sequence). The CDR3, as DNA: TGTGCCAGCAGACCAAGACATCGAGCCACTGAAGCTTTCTTT. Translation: CASRPRHRATEAFF. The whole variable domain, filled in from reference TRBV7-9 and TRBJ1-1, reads DTGVSQNPRHKITKRGQNVTFRCDPISEHNRLYWYRQTLGQGPEFLTYFQNEAQLEKSRLLSDRFSAERPKGSFSTLEIQRTEQGDSAMYLCASRPRHRATEAFFGQGTRLTVV.

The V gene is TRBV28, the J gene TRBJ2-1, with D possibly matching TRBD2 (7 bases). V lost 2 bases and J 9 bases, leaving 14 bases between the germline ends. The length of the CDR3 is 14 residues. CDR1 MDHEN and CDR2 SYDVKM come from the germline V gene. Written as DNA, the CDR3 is TGTGCCAGCAGTTTAAAGGGGGGGATCGGTGAGCAGTTCTTC. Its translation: CASSLKGGIGEQFF.

The CDR3 nucleotides are TGCGCCAGCAGCCAATCAGGGTTAGGCAATGAGCAGTTCTTC. Translating gives CASSQSGLGNEQFF. The rearrangement joins TRBV4-3 to TRBJ2-1, with D perhaps TRBD1 (5 bases). The CDR3 consists of 14 residues. Germline CDR1 is LGHNA and CDR2 is YSLEER. V was shortened by 2 bases and J by 6 bases, with 11 bases between the two germline ends.

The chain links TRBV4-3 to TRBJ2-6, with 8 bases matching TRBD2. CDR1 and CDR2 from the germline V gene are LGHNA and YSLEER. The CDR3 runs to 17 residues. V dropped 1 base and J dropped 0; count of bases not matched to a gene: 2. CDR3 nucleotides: TGCGCCAGCAGCCAAGGAAGCGGGAGCTCTGGGGCCAACGTCCTGACTTTC. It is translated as CASSQGSGSSGANVLTF.

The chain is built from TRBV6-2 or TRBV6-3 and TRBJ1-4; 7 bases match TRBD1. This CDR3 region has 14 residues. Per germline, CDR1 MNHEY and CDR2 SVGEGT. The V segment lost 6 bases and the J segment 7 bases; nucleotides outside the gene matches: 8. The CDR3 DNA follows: TGTGCCAGCAGCAACAGGGGAGACGGTGAAAAACTGTTTTTT. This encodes CASSNRGDGEKLFF.

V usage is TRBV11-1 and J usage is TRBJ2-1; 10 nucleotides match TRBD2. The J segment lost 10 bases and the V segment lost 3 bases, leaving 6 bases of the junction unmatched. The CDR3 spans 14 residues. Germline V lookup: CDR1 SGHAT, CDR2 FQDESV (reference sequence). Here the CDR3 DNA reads TGTGCCAGCAGCTTTGCTAGCGGGGGATTGGAGCAGTTCTTC. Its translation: CASSFASGGLEQFF.

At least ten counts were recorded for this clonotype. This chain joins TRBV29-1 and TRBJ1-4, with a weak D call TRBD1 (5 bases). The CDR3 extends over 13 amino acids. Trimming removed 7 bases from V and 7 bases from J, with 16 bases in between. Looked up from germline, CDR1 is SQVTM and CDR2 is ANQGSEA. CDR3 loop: CSAAQGVGEKLFF. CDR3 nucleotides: TGCAGCGCCGCCCAGGGAGTTGGTGAAAAACTGTTTTTT. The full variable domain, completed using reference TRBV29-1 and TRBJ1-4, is SAVISQKPSRDICQRGTSLTIQCQVDSQVTMMFWYRQQPGQSLTLIATANQGSEATYESGFVIDKFPISRPNLTFSTLTVSNMSPEDSSIYLCSAAQGVGEKLFFGSGTQLSVL.

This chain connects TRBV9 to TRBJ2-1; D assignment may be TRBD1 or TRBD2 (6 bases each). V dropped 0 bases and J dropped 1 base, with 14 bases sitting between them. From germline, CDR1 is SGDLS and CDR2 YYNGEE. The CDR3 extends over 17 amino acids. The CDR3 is CASSVAWGARSYNEQFF. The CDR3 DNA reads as TGTGCCAGCAGCGTAGCTTGGGGGGCGCGATCCTACAATGAGCAGTTCTTC.

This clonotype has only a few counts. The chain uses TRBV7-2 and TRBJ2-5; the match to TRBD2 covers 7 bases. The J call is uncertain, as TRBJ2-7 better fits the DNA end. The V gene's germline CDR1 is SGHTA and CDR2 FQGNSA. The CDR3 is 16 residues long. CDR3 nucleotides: TGTGCCAGCAGTAGAGTAGCGGGTCCGAGCTCCTACGAGCAGTACTTC. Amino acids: CASSRVAGPSSYEQYF.

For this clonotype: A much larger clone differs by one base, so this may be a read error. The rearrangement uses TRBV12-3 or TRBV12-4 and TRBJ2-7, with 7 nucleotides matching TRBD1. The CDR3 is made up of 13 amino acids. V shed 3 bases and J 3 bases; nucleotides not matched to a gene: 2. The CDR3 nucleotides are TGTGCCAGCAGTTTCGGGACAGACTACGAGCAGTACTTC. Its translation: CASSFGTDYEQYF.

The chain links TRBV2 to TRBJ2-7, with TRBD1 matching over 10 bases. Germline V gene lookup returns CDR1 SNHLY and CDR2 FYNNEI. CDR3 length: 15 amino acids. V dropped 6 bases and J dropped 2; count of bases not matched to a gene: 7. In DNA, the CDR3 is TGTGCCAGCAGAGCAGGGACAGGGGAGGCCTACGAGCAGTACTTC. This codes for CASRAGTGEAYEQYF.